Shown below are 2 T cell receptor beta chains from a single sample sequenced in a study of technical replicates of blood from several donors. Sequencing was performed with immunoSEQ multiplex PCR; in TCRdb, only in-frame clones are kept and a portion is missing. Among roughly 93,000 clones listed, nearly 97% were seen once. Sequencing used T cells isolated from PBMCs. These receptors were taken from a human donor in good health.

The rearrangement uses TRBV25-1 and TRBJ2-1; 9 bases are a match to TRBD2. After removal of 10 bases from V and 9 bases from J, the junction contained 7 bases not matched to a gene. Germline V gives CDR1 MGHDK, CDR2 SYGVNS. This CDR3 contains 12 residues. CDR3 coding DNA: TGTGCCACGTGGGGGACTAGCACTGAGCAGTTCTTC. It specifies CATWGTSTEQFF.

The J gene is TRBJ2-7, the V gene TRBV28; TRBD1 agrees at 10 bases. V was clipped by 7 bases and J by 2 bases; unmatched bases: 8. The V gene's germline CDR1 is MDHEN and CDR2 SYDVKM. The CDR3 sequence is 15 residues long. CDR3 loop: CASTLSGTGAYEQYF. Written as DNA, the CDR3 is TGTGCCAGCACCCTCTCCGGGACAGGGGCCTACGAGCAGTACTTC.